This TCR beta chain was found in a study of shared clonotypes between healthy human individuals. Overall study context: Each donor contributed plates that comprised three CD4 naive, three CD4 memory, two CD8 naive and one CD8 memory.

The donors were adults (healthy and HIV-negative) with no recent acute infections or vaccinations. Broader study findings: Owing to a small donor count, the genetic and exposure-history diversity represented was limited.

Details on this clone: Its target is unknown.

The CDR3 is 13 residues long. Germline CDR1 and CDR2: SGHRS and YFSETQ. V lost 4 bases and J 4 bases, leaving 11 bases between the germline ends. Profiled with immunoSEQ multiplex PCR; TCRdb holds only in-frame clones, not every one. The sample records some 1.4 million clones, 96% being singletons. The TCR sequence derives from a man aged 25-40 years in good health. The chain employs TRBV5-1 and TRBJ1-2; no definite D call. The specimen sequenced was naive CD4+ T cells sorted from blood. Subset meaning: CD45RA+ positively selected. DNA of the CDR3: TGCGCCAGCAGCATAGCAGTCTCCTATGGCTACACCTTC. Translation: CASSIAVSYGYTF.